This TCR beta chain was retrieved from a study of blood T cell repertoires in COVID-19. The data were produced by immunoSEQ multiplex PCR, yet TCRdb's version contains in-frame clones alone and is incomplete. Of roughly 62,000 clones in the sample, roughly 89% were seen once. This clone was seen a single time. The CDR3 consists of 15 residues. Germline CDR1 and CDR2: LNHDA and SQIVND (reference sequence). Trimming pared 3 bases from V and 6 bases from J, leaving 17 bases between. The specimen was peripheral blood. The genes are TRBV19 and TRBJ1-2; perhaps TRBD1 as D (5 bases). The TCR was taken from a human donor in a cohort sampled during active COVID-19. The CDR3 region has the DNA TGTGCCAGTAGTATCATAGGGGCAGGGTTCGATGGCTACACCTTC. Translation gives CASSIIGAGFDGYTF.